This T cell receptor beta chain was obtained from a study of cytotoxic CD8 clonotypes in ibrutinib-treated CLL. The study's findings and limits: The clonality rise at ibrutinib response reflected private clonotype expansion.

Assay: immunoSEQ multiplex PCR; the TCRdb copy retains only in-frame clones and omits some. The sample has over 45,000 clones, approximately 60% seen once. Trimming shortened V by 2 bases and J by 2 bases, and 11 bases separated the two germline ends. The CDR3 covers 15 residues. In germline, CDR1 is MNHEY, CDR2 SVGAGI. A word on this clone: Its specificity is unknown.

The J gene is TRBJ2-3, the V gene TRBV6-5, with D perhaps matching TRBD2 (5 bases). Specimen: PBMCs, collected after 24 months of ibrutinib treatment. This clonotype originated in a human donor with chronic lymphocytic leukemia. The CDR3 coding sequence is TGTGCCAGCAGTTACATCGGCGGGCCCACAGATACGCAGTATTTT. It codes for CASSYIGGPTDTQYF.